This entry lists 16 T cell receptor beta chains sequenced from one sample in a study of cytomegalovirus exposure and HLA in healthy donors. Measured with immunoSEQ multiplex PCR; TCRdb has only the in-frame clones, and not every one. The repertoire consists of 150,000 to 200,000 clones, with roughly nine tenths occurring once and the leading ten covering roughly 6%. Sequenced sample: PBMCs. The origin of the receptors is a woman in her thirties in good health and CMV-seronegative.

This chain joins TRBV4-1 and TRBJ1-1, with 7 bases matching TRBD1. J gave up 0 bases and V 2 bases, and 6 bases lay outside the gene matches. In germline, CDR1 is MGHRA, CDR2 YSYEKL. The CDR3 spans 16 residues. The CDR3: CASSQPRTGMNTEAFF. DNA of the CDR3: TGCGCCAGCAGCCAACCCCGGACAGGCATGAACACTGAAGCTTTCTTT.

This sequence joins TRBV11-1 and TRBJ2-5, with D possibly being TRBD1 or TRBD2 (5 bases each). The CDR3 has 15 residues. Germline loops: CDR1 SGHAT, CDR2 FQDESV (reference sequence). Deletions cut 5 bases from V and 1 base from J, with 14 bases between. The CDR3 here is CASSPLGTSQETQYF. The CDR3 DNA is TGTGCCAGCAGCCCCCTCGGGACGAGCCAAGAGACCCAGTACTTC. Full variable domain (outside the CDR3, taken from reference TRBV11-1 and TRBJ2-5): EAEVAQSPRYKITEKSQAVAFWCDPISGHATLYWYRQILGQGPELLVQFQDESVVDDSQLPKDRFSAERLKGVDSTLKIQPAELGDSAMYLCASSPLGTSQETQYFGPGTRLLVL.

The chain couples TRBV14 to TRBJ2-3, with 7 nucleotides matching TRBD1. This CDR3 comprises 18 residues. J lost 2 bases, V lost 3 bases, and 14 bases had no gene match. Germline lookup yields CDR1 SGHDN and CDR2 FVKESK. The CDR3 DNA sequence: TGTGCCAGCAGCCACCCCACCGGGACAGAACTACTCACAGATACGCAGTATTTT. Protein product: CASSHPTGTELLTDTQYF. Filled out from reference TRBV14 and TRBJ2-3, the complete variable domain reads EAGVTQFPSHSVIEKGQTVTLRCDPISGHDNLYWYRRVMGKEIKFLLHFVKESKQDESGMPNNRFLAERTGGTYSTLKVQPAELEDSGVYFCASSHPTGTELLTDTQYFGPGTRLTVL.

The V and J genes are TRBV9 and TRBJ2-1; TRBD1 matches 9 bases. The ends lost 2 bases at V and 5 bases at J; junction bases unmatched: 8. The CDR3 runs to 16 residues. Germline V gives CDR1 SGDLS, CDR2 YYNGEE. The CDR3 region is CASSVGIQGADNEQFF. CDR3 DNA: TGTGCCAGCAGCGTGGGAATACAGGGGGCCGACAATGAGCAGTTCTTC.

The rearrangement uses TRBV6-1 and TRBJ2-2, with 10 bases lining up with TRBD1. Unmatched junction bases numbered 4, after V lost 8 bases and J lost 4 bases. The CDR3 sequence is 14 residues long. The germline V gene encodes CDR1 MNHNS and CDR2 SASEGT. The CDR3 is CASWTGGGTGELFF. In DNA, the CDR3 is TGTGCCAGCTGGACAGGGGGGGGCACCGGGGAGCTGTTTTTT.

This clone has just a few counts. The chain joins TRBV7-9 to TRBJ2-1; 7 bases agree with TRBD1. The CDR3 consists of 14 residues. J lost 6 bases, V lost 5 bases, and 7 bases had no gene match. CDR1 and CDR2 (germline): SEHNR, FQNEAQ (reference sequence). The CDR3 is CASSVTGAINEQFF. The CDR3 DNA follows: TGTGCCAGCAGCGTTACAGGGGCCATCAATGAGCAGTTCTTC.

This chain links TRBV4-2 with TRBJ2-1; D might be TRBD2 (5 bases). V was shortened by 0 bases and J by 9 bases, with 12 bases between the two germline ends. The CDR3 covers 14 residues. Germline V gives CDR1 LGHNA, CDR2 YNFKEQ. The CDR3 DNA sequence: TGTGCCAGCAGCCAAGAGGTCGGGATTATTGAGCAGTTCTTC. This encodes CASSQEVGIIEQFF.

This clone was seen only once. V usage is TRBV9 and J usage is TRBJ2-2; 7 nucleotides align to TRBD1. The CDR3 totals 14 residues. From germline, CDR1 is SGDLS and CDR2 YYNGEE. Trimming cost V 3 bases and J 7 bases; bases outside gene matches: 6. The CDR3 sequence: CASSGRQGGGELFF. For the CDR3, the DNA is TGTGCCAGCAGCGGTAGACAGGGTGGCGGGGAGCTGTTTTTT.

The chain joins TRBV27 to TRBJ2-6, with D unresolved. Deletions cut 6 bases from V and 0 bases from J, with 6 bases between. CDR3 length: 14 amino acids. Germline CDR1 reads MNHEY; CDR2 reads SMNVEV (reference sequence). The CDR3 is CASRSYSGANVLTF. The CDR3 nucleotides are TGTGCCAGCAGATCATACTCTGGGGCCAACGTCCTGACTTTC.

There are a few counts of this clone. The rearrangement joins TRBV6-5 to TRBJ2-7; D remains ambiguous. The CDR3 extends over 11 amino acids. Trimming pared 3 bases from V and 4 bases from J, leaving 4 bases between. The germline V gene encodes CDR1 MNHEY and CDR2 SVGAGI. The CDR3 DNA sequence: TGTGCCAGCAGTTATGAGTACGAGCAGTACTTC. Translated: CASSYEYEQYF.

J is TRBJ2-3 and V is TRBV27; D possibly corresponds to TRBD1 (6 bases). The CDR3 covers 13 residues. CDR1 and CDR2 (germline): MNHEY, SMNVEV (reference sequence). The V gene lost 6 bases and the J gene lost 9 bases, with 16 bases spanning the gap. The CDR3 DNA follows: TGTGCCAGCAGAAGGGGGTCGTGGGGCACGCAGTATTTT. As protein: CASRRGSWGTQYF.

The chain uses TRBV27 and TRBJ1-4; D is unclear. This CDR3 region has 12 residues. V shed 6 bases and J shed 4 bases, with 6 bases lying between them. Looked up from germline, CDR1 is MNHEY and CDR2 is SMNVEV (reference sequence). Here the CDR3 DNA reads TGTGCCAGCAGATTTCGTAATGAAAAACTGTTTTTT. Protein: CASRFRNEKLFF.

The V gene is TRBV4-3, the J gene TRBJ2-3; perhaps TRBD2 as D (6 bases). V was cut by 2 bases and J by 2 bases, with 11 bases left in between. Germline assignment: CDR1 LGHNA and CDR2 YSLEER. The CDR3 is made up of 15 amino acids. The CDR3 sequence: CASSQLGGYTDTQYF. The CDR3 nucleotides are TGCGCCAGCAGCCAACTTGGGGGGTACACAGATACGCAGTATTTT.

The chain links TRBV2 to TRBJ2-7, with D tentatively TRBD1 (5 bases). Trimming stripped 7 bases from V and 4 bases from J, with 11 bases between. Germline values: CDR1 SNHLY, CDR2 FYNNEI. This CDR3 is 12 amino acids long. As DNA, the CDR3 is TGTGCCAGCAAGGGGCGATTATACGAGCAGTACTTC. This sequence encodes CASKGRLYEQYF.

The chain uses TRBV29-1 and TRBJ1-2; D may be TRBD1 (5 bases). CDR1 is SQVTM and CDR2 is ANQGSEA in the germline V gene. Trimming stripped 6 bases from V and 4 bases from J, with 12 bases between. CDR3 length: 12 amino acids. The CDR3: CSVATEAYGYTF. CDR3 DNA: TGCAGCGTGGCGACAGAAGCCTATGGCTACACCTTC.

The chain is built from TRBV4-3 and TRBJ2-2, with 11 bases lining up with TRBD2. Germline loops: CDR1 LGHNA, CDR2 YSLEER. The CDR3 consists of 20 residues. The V gene end was trimmed by 1 base and the J gene end by 3 bases; junction bases not matched to a gene: 13. The CDR3, as DNA: TGCGCCAGCAGCCAAGTGACTAGCGGGGATCTACTTTGGGACACCGGGGAGCTGTTTTTT. It codes for CASSQVTSGDLLWDTGELFF.